A single sample is the source of the 25 T cell receptor beta chains below, sequenced in a study of Graves' ophthalmopathy and Graves' hyperthyroidism. Amplifying from RNA transcripts, the study obtained TCR beta CDR3 regions. Second-round multiplex PCR came after first-round RT-PCR with HTBI primers. A single record per CDR3 protein comes from TCRdb applying MiXCR to the multiplex PCR reads. The data contain a few hundred thousand distinct CDR3 sequences, approximately 35% of them seen just once; the ten biggest clones take up over 3.5%. Material for sequencing was peripheral blood or thyroid tissue (not recorded which). These receptors came from an adult man with Graves' hyperthyroidism.

This sequence joins TRBV28 and TRBJ2-7; D may be TRBD2 (6 bases). V gave up 5 bases and J gave up 2 bases, with 13 bases separating them. Germline V CDR1 and CDR2: MDHEN, SYDVKM. This CDR3 region has 14 residues. This CDR3 is CASSPGLRPYEQYF. CDR3 coding DNA: TGTGCCAGCAGTCCGGGACTGAGGCCCTACGAGCAGTACTTC.

V gene TRBV7-9 combines with J gene TRBJ2-7, with 7 bases fitting TRBD2. The CDR3 runs 16 residues. In germline, CDR1 is SEHNR, CDR2 FQNEAQ (reference sequence). V shed 3 bases, J shed 2 bases, and the junction held 10 bases outside the gene matches. DNA for the CDR3: TGTGCCAGCAGCTTGAGTGGAATCGGGGGGACCTACGAGCAGTACTTC. Its protein is CASSLSGIGGTYEQYF.

This sequence joins TRBV9 and TRBJ2-5, with 9 bases identical to TRBD2. The CDR3 covers 15 residues. The germline CDR1 and CDR2 sequences are SGDLS and YYNGEE. V lost 3 bases and J lost 2; bases outside the gene matches: 5. CDR3 bases: TGTGCCAGCAGCGGACCTAGCGGGGCACAAGAGACCCAGTACTTC. Translated: CASSGPSGAQETQYF.

This clonotype appeared many times. V usage is TRBV5-4 and J usage is TRBJ2-5; 10 nucleotides line up with TRBD1. V lost 4 bases to trimming and J lost 5 bases; unmatched junction nucleotides: 5. The germline V gene encodes CDR1 SGHNT and CDR2 YYREEE (reference sequence). This CDR3 region has 14 residues. Written as DNA, the CDR3 is TGTGCCAGCAGCCCGGACAGGGGGTATGAGACCCAGTACTTC. This translates into CASSPDRGYETQYF.

This clonotype was seen at least ten times. The chain recombines TRBV5-6 with TRBJ2-5; TRBD2 might be the D (6 bases). With 0 bases removed from V and 0 bases from J, the gap between germline ends came to 12 bases. The germline CDR1 and CDR2 sequences are SGHDT and YYEEEE. The CDR3 loop spans 16 amino acids. The DNA of the CDR3 is TGTGCCAGCAGCTTGGAAGTTAGCGGATACCAAGAGACCCAGTACTTC. Translation gives CASSLEVSGYQETQYF.

About this clonotype itself: A much bigger clone sits one base away, suggesting this may be a read error. The V and J genes are TRBV9 and TRBJ2-5; 13 bases agree with TRBD2. There are 18 residues in the CDR3. V was clipped by 0 bases and J by 5 bases; unmatched bases: 10. Germline V gene sequence: CDR1 SGDLS, CDR2 YYNGEE. The CDR3 loop is CASSVGGLAGEVGETQYF. In DNA, the CDR3 is TGTGCCAGCAGCGTAGGTGGACTAGCGGGAGAAGTTGGTGAGACCCAGTACTTC.

Details on this clonotype: This may come from a read error, since a much larger clone is one base off. V gene TRBV5-1 combines with J gene TRBJ2-7; 7 bases align to TRBD2. The CDR3 is 15 amino acids. Germline V gene data show CDR1 as SGHRS and CDR2 as YFSETQ. The trim removed 1 base at V and 5 bases at J, leaving 9 bases unmatched. CDR3 in DNA: TGCGCCAGCAGCTTGTTCGGACTAGGGGCCCACGAGCAGTACTTC. This encodes CASSLFGLGAHEQYF.

This clonotype was observed a few times. The chain couples TRBV24-1 to TRBJ2-2; D gene unclear. Looked up from germline, CDR1 is KGHDR and CDR2 is SFDVKD. Trimming left V 0 bases short and J 8 bases short, with 6 bases between. This CDR3 region has 13 residues. CDR3 nucleotides: TGTGCCACCAGTGATTTGAGGCGGGGGGAGCTGTTTTTT. This gives the protein CATSDLRRGELFF.

This chain joins TRBV6-2 or TRBV6-3 and TRBJ1-1; 7 bases agree with TRBD1. Germline CDR1 reads MNHEY; CDR2 reads SVGEGT. The CDR3 loop spans 13 amino acids. V lost 0 bases, J lost 8 bases, and 3 bases stayed unmatched. CDR3 residues: CASSYSDRAEAFF. For the CDR3, the DNA is TGTGCCAGCAGTTACTCCGACAGGGCGGAAGCTTTCTTT.

CDR3 sequence reads: CASSLAGNQPQYF. CDR3 nucleotide sequence: TGTGCCAGCAGCTTAGCGGGAAATCAGCCCCAGTACTTC. V usage is TRBV7-2 and J usage is TRBJ2-5, with D uncertain. The CDR3 extends over 13 amino acids. The germline gives CDR1 SGHTA, CDR2 FQGNSA. Trimming took off 0 bases at V and 9 bases at J, with 11 bases between the two ends.

This chain uses TRBV28 with TRBJ1-3; weak D call: TRBD1 (5 bases). V lost 7 bases to trimming and J lost 0 bases, with 10 bases between them. The germline gives CDR1 MDHEN, CDR2 SYDVKM. There are 14 residues in the CDR3. CDR3 DNA: TGTGCCAGCATATCGACAGACTCTGGAAACACCATATATTTT. The encoded protein is CASISTDSGNTIYF.

In regard to this clonotype: A much bigger clone sits one base away, suggesting this may be a read error. This chain connects TRBV7-8 to TRBJ2-7, with 9 bases fitting TRBD1. The CDR3 consists of 11 residues. CDR1 and CDR2 (germline): SGHVS, FQNEAQ. The trim removed 11 bases at V and 5 bases at J, leaving 4 bases unmatched. This chain's CDR3 is CAGRDRDEQYF. The CDR3 DNA is TGTGCCGGCCGGGACAGGGACGAGCAGTACTTC.

The chain joins TRBV5-1 to TRBJ1-1, with D tentatively TRBD1 (6 bases). CDR1 and CDR2 from the germline V gene are SGHRS and YFSETQ. V was clipped by 4 bases and J by 2 bases, with 15 bases between them. The CDR3 extends over 15 amino acids. The CDR3 here is CASSREGRGNTEAFF. The CDR3 nucleotides read TGCGCCAGCAGCCGCGAGGGCAGGGGTAACACTGAAGCTTTCTTT.

Comment on this clonotype: This may arise from a read error, as a much more abundant clone is one base away. The genes are TRBV12-3 or TRBV12-4 and TRBJ1-2; D is undetermined. This CDR3 comprises 15 residues. Trimming cost V 6 bases and J 2 bases, with 16 bases left between them. In DNA, the CDR3 is TGTGCCAGCAGCAAAGGGCGTGAGTGGAACTATGGCTACACCTTC. Its translation is CASSKGREWNYGYTF.

This clonotype has only a few counts. The J gene is TRBJ2-2, the V gene TRBV12-3 or TRBV12-4, with unresolved D. The CDR3 contains 14 residues. V dropped 3 bases and J dropped 4 bases, with 9 bases sitting between them. The CDR3 loop reads CASSFAQFTGELFF. The CDR3 coding sequence is TGTGCCAGCAGTTTTGCTCAATTCACCGGGGAGCTGTTTTTT.

This clonotype was picked up many times. The rearrangement uses TRBV7-9 and TRBJ1-1; D not resolved. Per the germline V gene, CDR1 is SEHNR and CDR2 is FQNEAQ (reference sequence). With 4 bases removed from V and 4 bases from J, the gap between germline ends came to 13 bases. The CDR3 runs 14 residues. The CDR3 nucleotides are TGTGCCAGCAGCTCCGGGGTCTGGGGCACTGAAGCTTTCTTT. This sequence encodes CASSSGVWGTEAFF. The whole variable domain, filled in from reference TRBV7-9 and TRBJ1-1, reads DTGVSQNPRHKITKRGQNVTFRCDPISEHNRLYWYRQTLGQGPEFLTYFQNEAQLEKSRLLSDRFSAERPKGSFSTLEIQRTEQGDSAMYLCASSSGVWGTEAFFGQGTRLTVV.

This clonotype was recorded at least ten times. The chain links TRBV24-1 to TRBJ2-5; 7 nucleotides align to TRBD1. V shed 3 bases, J shed 2 bases, and the junction held 14 bases outside the gene matches. Germline CDR1 and CDR2: KGHDR and SFDVKD. The CDR3 spans 18 residues. CDR3: CATSDAIDRDRPQETQYF. The CDR3 DNA sequence: TGTGCCACCAGTGATGCAATCGACAGGGACCGGCCGCAAGAGACCCAGTACTTC.

J is TRBJ1-2 and V is TRBV19; TRBD1 might be the D (6 bases). Trimming removed 5 bases from V and 7 bases from J, with 17 bases in between. CDR1 and CDR2 (germline): LNHDA, SQIVND (reference sequence). The CDR3 totals 14 residues. CDR3 loop: CASSVDFQGSGYTF. The CDR3 nucleotides read TGTGCCAGTAGTGTCGACTTCCAGGGGTCTGGCTACACCTTC.

The chain employs TRBV5-6 and TRBJ2-5; D not certain. This CDR3 has 15 residues. Trimming cost V 4 bases and J 5 bases, with 18 bases left between them. Germline lookup yields CDR1 SGHDT and CDR2 YYEEEE. CDR3 nucleotide sequence: TGTGCCAGCAGCCCCCTGACCCTGAATTCCGAGACCCAGTACTTC. It translates to CASSPLTLNSETQYF.

Of note for this clonotype: Its ends do not fully match the called genes, so a read error is possible. This chain connects TRBV10-3 to TRBJ2-1; possible D gene TRBD2, 7 bases. The CDR3 runs to 15 residues. Germline V gene sequence: CDR1 ENHRY, CDR2 SYGVKD. The CDR3 loop is CASSPGGAEGNEQFF. The CDR3 coding sequence is TGTGCCAGCAGTCCGGGGGGCGCGGAGGGCAATGAGCAGTTCTTC.

On this clonotype: Possible read error: a much larger clone is one base away. The chain's CDR3 is CASSGGGKHQPQHF. The CDR3 nucleotides read TGTGCCAGCAGTGGGGGGGGTAAGCATCAGCCCCAGCATTTT. The rearrangement uses TRBV6-4 and TRBJ1-5; tentatively, D is TRBD1 (5 bases). CDR1 is MRHNA and CDR2 is SNTAGT in the germline V gene. This CDR3 comprises 14 residues. Trimming pared 4 bases from V and 5 bases from J, leaving 12 bases between.

The sample holds many counts of this clonotype. The V gene is TRBV20-1, the J gene TRBJ1-5; 7 bases line up with TRBD1. Germline trimming cut 5 bases from V and 0 bases from J; bases unmatched to any gene: 4. CDR1 and CDR2 (germline): DFQATT, SNEGSKA (reference sequence). The CDR3 is 14 amino acids. CDR3 in amino acids: CSAPQGGSNQPQHF. Here the CDR3 DNA reads TGCAGTGCTCCCCAGGGGGGTAGCAATCAGCCCCAGCATTTT.

There are a few counts of this clonotype. The chain joins TRBV2 to TRBJ1-6, with TRBD1 as a possible D gene (5 bases). CDR1 and CDR2 (germline): SNHLY, FYNNEI. This CDR3 region has 17 residues. Deletions cut 8 bases from V and 3 bases from J, with 20 bases between. This CDR3 reads CASLPRGGRSYNSPLHF. CDR3 bases: TGTGCCAGCCTCCCCCGGGGGGGTCGAAGCTATAATTCACCCCTCCACTTT. Combining the CDR3 with reference TRBV2 and TRBJ1-6 gives the whole variable domain EPEVTQTPSHQVTQMGQEVILRCVPISNHLYFYWYRQILGQKVEFLVSFYNNEISEKSEIFDDQFSVERPDGSNFTLKIRSTKLEDSAMYFCASLPRGGRSYNSPLHFGNGTRLTVT.

In this sample, this clonotype turned up many times. The chain carries TRBV4-1 and TRBJ1-5; D is unresolved. Germline CDR1 MGHRA, CDR2 YSYEKL. The germline V and J ends were trimmed by 0 bases and 2 bases, with 5 bases remaining between them. This CDR3 contains 14 residues. CDR3 DNA sequence: TGCGCCAGCAGCCAAGATGAGGGCAATCAGCCCCAGCATTTT. Protein: CASSQDEGNQPQHF.

This clonotype occurred many times. This chain links TRBV6-5 with TRBJ1-1; TRBD1 matches at 7 bases. J lost 0 bases, V lost 4 bases, and 5 bases had no gene match. This CDR3 comprises 15 residues. The V gene's germline CDR1 is MNHEY and CDR2 SVGAGI. Here the CDR3 DNA reads TGTGCCAGCAGTTGGAACAGGGGACTGAACACTGAAGCTTTCTTT. Translation gives CASSWNRGLNTEAFF.